The 15 T cell receptor beta chains given below trace back to one sample, sequenced in a study of patients and donors after allogeneic stem cell transplantation. Using its own MiXCR run on the RT-PCR reads, TCRdb lists one record per CDR3 protein. Found here are 920,000 or so distinct CDR3 sequences, around 17% of them singletons; the top ten hold around 6%. The sequenced sample was blood, either unsorted or a sorted T cell fraction (not recorded which). The receptors shown here come from a human donor who was either an allogeneic HSCT recipient or a stem cell or donor lymphocyte infusion donor (not recorded which). It is not recorded whose cells these are; they may come from a transplant donor.

There are a few counts of this clonotype. The V gene is TRBV12-3 or TRBV12-4, the J gene TRBJ1-5; D is possibly TRBD1 (5 bases). The CDR3 contains 11 residues. Trimming pared 5 bases from V and 9 bases from J, leaving 8 bases between. CDR3 in DNA: TGTGCCAGCAGTCGGGGGGGGCCCCAGCATTTT. It encodes CASSRGGPQHF.

This clonotype was recorded at least ten times. V and J are TRBV20-1 and TRBJ1-4; no clear D gene. The CDR3 runs 14 residues. V lost 0 bases and J 0 bases, leaving 5 bases between the germline ends. Germline V gives CDR1 DFQATT, CDR2 SNEGSKA (reference sequence). Here the CDR3 reads CSARDRTTNEKLFF. CDR3 in DNA: TGCAGTGCTAGAGATAGGACAACTAATGAAAAACTGTTTTTT.

This clonotype came up once. This sequence joins TRBV19 and TRBJ1-2; no firm D call. V lost 5 bases, J lost 6 bases, and 10 bases lay in between. The CDR3 loop spans 12 amino acids. CDR1 is LNHDA, CDR2 SQIVND, per germline (reference sequence). DNA for the CDR3: TGTGCCAGTAGTCCAACGGCCCATGGCTACACCTTC. It translates to CASSPTAHGYTF.

V and J are TRBV6-1 and TRBJ2-3; 10 bases are a match to TRBD2. Germline CDR1 and CDR2: MNHNS and SASEGT. J lost 0 bases, V lost 4 bases, and 7 bases had no gene match. CDR3 size: 17 residues. CDR3 loop: CASSVLGLASSTDTQYF. As DNA, the CDR3 is TGTGCCAGCAGTGTCTTGGGACTAGCGTCAAGCACAGATACGCAGTATTTT.

The rearrangement joins TRBV20-1 to TRBJ1-1; TRBD1 might be the D (5 bases). There are 10 residues in the CDR3. Germline V gene lookup returns CDR1 DFQATT and CDR2 SNEGSKA (reference sequence). V was clipped by 7 bases and J by 5 bases, with 8 bases between them. The CDR3 is CSGDGTEAFF. CDR3 nucleotide sequence: TGCAGTGGGGACGGAACTGAAGCTTTCTTT.

This clonotype has only a few counts. V is TRBV5-1 and J is TRBJ2-1; tentative D call: TRBD2 (5 bases). Per the germline V gene, CDR1 is SGHRS and CDR2 is YFSETQ. This CDR3 spans 18 amino acids. Trimming shortened V by 3 bases and J by 7 bases, and 26 bases separated the two germline ends. The CDR3 DNA is TGCGCCAGCAGCTCTAACGCCCTAGCTCCTCCTTGGGGTAATGAGCAGTTCTTC. This translates into CASSSNALAPPWGNEQFF. Full variable domain (outside the CDR3, taken from reference TRBV5-1 and TRBJ2-1): KAGVTQTPRYLIKTRGQQVTLSCSPISGHRSVSWYQQTPGQGLQFLFEYFSETQRNKGNFPGRFSGRQFSNSRSEMNVSTLELGDSALYLCASSSNALAPPWGNEQFFGPGTRLTVL.

This clonotype was observed a few times. CDR3: CSVGLASDTQYF. DNA of the CDR3: TGCAGCGTTGGACTAGCCTCAGATACGCAGTATTTT. The chain joins TRBV29-1 to TRBJ2-3; 7 bases match TRBD2. The germline gives CDR1 SQVTM, CDR2 ANQGSEA. The CDR3 consists of 12 residues. The V and J ends lost 4 bases and 4 bases, in that order; junction bases with no gene match: 2.

The CDR3 DNA reads as TGTGCCACCAGCAGAGATTTGGCGGGGGTTGGCGAGACCCAGTACTTC. It codes for CATSRDLAGVGETQYF. The V call is TRBV15, the J call TRBJ2-5; 7 bases align to TRBD2. Germline V gene sequence: CDR1 LNHNV, CDR2 YYDKDF (reference sequence). The ends lost 0 bases at V and 5 bases at J; junction bases unmatched: 9. The CDR3 has 16 amino acids.

Notes on this clonotype: A much larger clone differs from this one at a single base, so this may be a read error. The chain links TRBV28 to TRBJ1-1; possible D gene TRBD1, 6 bases. The CDR3 length is 14 residues. In germline, CDR1 is MDHEN, CDR2 SYDVKM. The V gene lost 4 bases and the J gene lost 1 base, with 10 bases spanning the gap. The CDR3 protein is CASSWRGGNTEAFF. CDR3 DNA: TGTGCCAGCAGTTGGAGAGGGGGGAACACTGAAGCTTTCTTT.

This clonotype was seen ten or more times. This sequence joins TRBV12-3 or TRBV12-4 and TRBJ2-7, with D possibly being TRBD2 (5 bases). The germline V and J ends were trimmed by 1 base and 3 bases, with 13 bases remaining between them. CDR3 length: 15 residues. The CDR3 coding sequence is TGTGCCAGCAGTTTAGGTAGCGAAGGCCTCTACGAGCAGTACTTC. Protein product: CASSLGSEGLYEQYF.

The J gene is TRBJ1-1, the V gene TRBV24-1; no definite D call. The ends were cut back, 3 bases at V and 9 bases at J, with 16 bases in the middle. The CDR3 length is 14 residues. The germline V gene has CDR1 KGHDR and CDR2 SFDVKD. The chain's CDR3 is CATSDPGEGGKAFF. The CDR3 region has the DNA TGTGCCACCAGTGATCCGGGCGAAGGTGGAAAAGCTTTCTTT.

This chain links TRBV7-9 with TRBJ2-7, with no clear D. The CDR3 is 14 amino acids. Germline assignment: CDR1 SEHNR and CDR2 FQNEAQ (reference sequence). The V gene lost 4 bases and the J gene lost 0 bases, with 10 bases spanning the gap. The CDR3 loop reads CASSSTPNSYEQYF. CDR3 sequence (DNA): TGTGCCAGCAGCTCAACGCCAAACTCCTACGAGCAGTACTTC.

CDR3 sequence reads: CASSVAWGYSPLHF. The CDR3 DNA is TGTGCCAGCAGCGTAGCTTGGGGTTATTCACCCCTCCACTTT. The chain has TRBV9 and TRBJ1-6; unclear D gene. Germline CDR1 SGDLS, CDR2 YYNGEE. V dropped 0 bases and J dropped 8 bases, with 9 bases sitting between them. CDR3 size: 14 residues.

This clonotype occurred a few times. The rearrangement uses TRBV7-3 and TRBJ1-1; D is undetermined. V dropped 5 bases and J dropped 1 base, with 8 bases sitting between them. Germline V gene lookup returns CDR1 SGHTA and CDR2 FQGTGA. The CDR3 is 13 amino acids. The CDR3 bases are TGTGCCAGCAGCACGCAGCAGAACACTGAAGCTTTCTTT. This translates into CASSTQQNTEAFF.

This clonotype was observed a handful of times. This chain connects TRBV27 to TRBJ1-6, with D possibly TRBD1 on 6 matching bases. This CDR3 spans 14 amino acids. CDR1 is MNHEY and CDR2 is SMNVEV in the germline V gene (reference sequence). V was shortened by 6 bases and J by 5 bases, with 11 bases between the two germline ends. The CDR3 region has the DNA TGTGCCAGCAGAGGGGACACCCATAATTCACCCCTCCACTTT. This gives the protein CASRGDTHNSPLHF.